The text below deals with one T cell receptor (beta chain). As yet, its antigen is unknown. Germline V CDR1 and CDR2: DFQATT, SNEGSKA (reference sequence). The CDR3 has 15 amino acids. Trimming at V came to 1 base and at J to 6 bases, leaving 8 bases not matched to a gene. The entry originates in a study of molecular identifiers for immune sequencing clone quantification. Study-level results: More than 97% of effector molecules, versus under 1% of naive-cell molecules, belonged to clones above 20 RNA copies.

For naive CD8 T cells, sorting used the CD8+CD4-CCR7+CD45RA+ phenotype. Listed TCR primers and previously described methods were used for bulk TCR libraries. TCRdb recomputed calls from the PCR reads with MiXCR, one row per CDR3 protein. The sample contains over 550,000 distinct CDR3 sequences, 25% of which appear only once. The sequencing sample was made of naive CD8+ T cells from blood, with Jurkat cell RNA spiked in. Subset given: FACS-sorted CD8+CD4-CCR7+CD45RA+ naive T cells. The chain joins TRBV20-1 to TRBJ2-7; TRBD2 agrees at 11 bases. The sequence derives from a human donor in good health. Some libraries in this study had Jurkat cell RNA spiked in. The CDR3: CSARAGGSGGVEQYF. The CDR3 coding sequence is TGCAGTGCTAGAGCTGGGGGTAGCGGGGGGGTCGAGCAGTACTTC.